The clone carrying this T cell receptor (beta chain) was detected ten times or more. Its specificity is not known. This sample is part of a study of T-cell reconstitution after alpha-beta-depleted transplantation in children. Trimming removed 0 bases at V and 0 bases at J, with 9 bases between. Germline V gene lookup returns CDR1 SGHRS and CDR2 YFSETQ. This CDR3 comprises 15 residues. The TCRbeta library incorporated unique molecular identifiers. TCRdb reprocessed the PCR reads with MiXCR, giving one entry per CDR3 protein. The sample has 55,000 to 70,000 distinct CDR3 sequences; roughly 10% are singletons. Overall study results and limits: Where some patients showed high TCRbeta diversity at day 60, it came from recipient T cells and thymic progenitors that had survived.

V gene TRBV5-1 combines with J gene TRBJ1-1; D remains unclear. This clonotype was obtained from a boy between 10 and 17 years old with acute myeloid leukemia, due to receive a stem cell transplant. The sample in question was PBMCs, obtained before TCRalphabeta/CD19-depleted stem cell transplant. The CDR3 protein is CASSLVGRLNTEAFF. CDR3 sequence (DNA): TGCGCCAGCAGCTTGGTAGGACGACTGAACACTGAAGCTTTCTTT.